There are many counts of the clone carrying this T cell receptor beta chain. What it binds is unknown. V was shortened by 3 bases and J by 5 bases, with 11 bases between the two germline ends. The CDR3 runs to 14 residues. Per germline, CDR1 MNHEY and CDR2 SMNVEV (reference sequence). The sample is drawn from a study of T-cell reconstitution after alpha-beta-depleted transplantation in children. Study-level points and caveats: At the one-year point after transplant, T-cell counts and TCRbeta diversity were found to come mostly from T cells that had been newly produced.

Preparing the TCRbeta library involved the use of unique molecular identifiers. TCRdb reprocessed the PCR reads with MiXCR, giving one entry per CDR3 protein. Among 250,000 to 300,000 distinct CDR3 sequences listed, just over 7.5% were seen once. The TCR was taken from a female patient under 10 years old who had a stem cell transplant for Fanconi anemia, so the T cells may come from the graft donor. V gene TRBV27 combines with J gene TRBJ2-4; TRBD2 is a possible D gene (5 bases). Here the sequenced sample was peripheral blood, taken 360 days after TCRalphabeta/CD19-depleted stem cell transplant. The CDR3 region has the DNA TGTGCCAGCAGTTTTGGGATGAGGGAAAACATTCAGTACTTC. Amino acid sequence: CASSFGMRENIQYF.